This passage covers 9 T cell receptor beta chains from one sample sequenced in a study of T cell changes during pregnancy in multiple sclerosis. TCRdb keeps only in-frame clones here, not all; method: immunoSEQ multiplex PCR. The table includes tens of thousands of clones, about 90% detected once. The sequenced sample was CD4+ T cells from peripheral blood mononuclear cells, obtained in the third trimester of pregnancy. The source is a female donor in good health, enrolled as a control in a pregnancy study.

The chain couples TRBV10-2 to TRBJ2-7; 9 nucleotides line up with TRBD1. The V gene end was trimmed by 0 bases and the J gene end by 4 bases; junction bases not matched to a gene: 1. The CDR3 loop spans 14 amino acids. Germline CDR1 WSHSY, CDR2 SAAADI. In nucleotides, the CDR3 is TGCGCCAGCAGTGAGTCGACAGGGGGTTACGAGCAGTACTTC. Translating gives CASSESTGGYEQYF.

V gene TRBV5-4 combines with J gene TRBJ1-2, with 11 bases that match TRBD1. Trimming cost V 3 bases and J 4 bases; bases outside gene matches: 5. This CDR3 spans 15 amino acids. Germline lookup yields CDR1 SGHNT and CDR2 YYREEE (reference sequence). The CDR3 sequence: CASSSGTGGVYGYTF. The DNA for the CDR3 is TGTGCCAGCAGCTCCGGGACAGGGGGAGTCTATGGCTACACCTTC.

The chain has TRBV5-1 and TRBJ1-1, with D maybe TRBD1 (5 bases). The V gene lost 7 bases and the J gene lost 5 bases, with 18 bases spanning the gap. Germline V gene data show CDR1 as SGHRS and CDR2 as YFSETQ. This CDR3 has 14 amino acids. The CDR3 sequence: CASGHIREGTEAFF. Written as DNA, the CDR3 is TGCGCCAGCGGACATATCAGGGAGGGGACTGAAGCTTTCTTT.

The chain links TRBV2 to TRBJ1-1; D is perhaps TRBD1 (6 bases). This CDR3 region has 13 residues. Trimming cost V 8 bases and J 2 bases, with 12 bases left between them. Germline-derived CDR1 and CDR2 are SNHLY and FYNNEI. The CDR3 DNA follows: TGTGCCAGCGGAGTGGACAGCAACACTGAAGCTTTCTTT. It codes for CASGVDSNTEAFF.

This sequence joins TRBV29-1 and TRBJ1-3, with 7 bases matching TRBD1. This CDR3 region has 15 residues. With 4 bases clipped from V and 4 bases from J, the junction kept 10 bases outside the gene matches. From germline, CDR1 is SQVTM and CDR2 ANQGSEA. Here the CDR3 reads CSVVTQGVRGNTIYF. Here the CDR3 DNA reads TGCAGCGTTGTTACTCAGGGGGTGAGGGGAAACACCATATATTTT.

The rearrangement uses TRBV5-1 and TRBJ2-1, with TRBD2 as a possible D gene (6 bases). The V gene lost 0 bases and the J gene lost 5 bases, with 15 bases spanning the gap. The CDR3 is 16 residues long. CDR1 is SGHRS, CDR2 YFSETQ, per germline. This CDR3 reads CASSLGEKLADNEQFF. The CDR3 coding sequence is TGCGCCAGCAGCTTGGGGGAAAAACTAGCAGACAATGAGCAGTTCTTC.

The chain employs TRBV10-3 and TRBJ1-1, with 11 bases identical to TRBD1. V lost 3 bases to trimming and J lost 4 bases; unmatched junction nucleotides: 4. Germline loops: CDR1 ENHRY, CDR2 SYGVKD. The CDR3 is 15 amino acids. This chain's CDR3 is CAISEPDRGPTEAFF. The CDR3 DNA follows: TGTGCCATCAGTGAACCGGACAGGGGGCCCACTGAAGCTTTCTTT.

The gene calls are TRBV19 and TRBJ2-3, with D possibly being TRBD2 (6 bases). This CDR3 contains 15 residues. The germline V gene has CDR1 LNHDA and CDR2 SQIVND (reference sequence). V was shortened by 3 bases and J by 4 bases, with 14 bases between the two germline ends. For the CDR3, the DNA is TGTGCCAGTAGTATGTCGGGAGTGGCAGCAGATACGCAGTATTTT. This encodes CASSMSGVAADTQYF.

The chain carries TRBV10-2 and TRBJ2-3; 8 bases align to TRBD2. From germline, CDR1 is WSHSY and CDR2 SAAADI. Trimming cost V 6 bases and J 6 bases; bases outside gene matches: 8. The CDR3 runs 14 residues. For the CDR3, the DNA is TGCGCCAGCAGCGGGGCGGGAGGTCAGGATACGCAGTATTTT. Translation gives CASSGAGGQDTQYF.